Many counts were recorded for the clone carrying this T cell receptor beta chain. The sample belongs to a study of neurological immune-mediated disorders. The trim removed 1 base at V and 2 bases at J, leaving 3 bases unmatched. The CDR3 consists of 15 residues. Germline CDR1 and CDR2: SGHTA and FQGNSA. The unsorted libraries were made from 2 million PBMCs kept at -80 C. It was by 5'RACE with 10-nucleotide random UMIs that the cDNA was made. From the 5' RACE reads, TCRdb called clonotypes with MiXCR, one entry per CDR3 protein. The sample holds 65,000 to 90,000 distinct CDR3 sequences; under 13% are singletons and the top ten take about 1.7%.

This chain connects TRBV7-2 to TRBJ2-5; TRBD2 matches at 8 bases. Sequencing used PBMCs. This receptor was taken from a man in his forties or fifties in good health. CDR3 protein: CASSLVAGLQETQYF. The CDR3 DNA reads TGTGCCAGCAGCTTAGTAGCGGGGTTACAAGAGACCCAGTACTTC.